This entry is about one T cell receptor (beta chain). Seattle cases were enrolled at active infection and followed longitudinally. This sample stems from a study of blood T cell repertoires in COVID-19. About the research overall: Researchers got acute and convalescent COVID-19 samples from the United States, Italy and Spain. The cDNA or gDNA used as material had been derived from T cells, B-cell-depleted T cells, or PBMCs.

Germline trimming cut 3 bases from V and 8 bases from J; bases unmatched to any gene: 6. The germline V gene has CDR1 LNHDA and CDR2 SQIVND (reference sequence). The CDR3 consists of 13 residues. Study processing details: From reference gene primer amplification, estimates of nucleated cell counts were derived. The protocol was immunoSEQ multiplex PCR, while the TCRdb copy is restricted to in-frame clones and leaves out a portion. For V, J and clone size, that table is used; D and trimming come from the DNA. In the table there are 70,000 to 95,000 clones, more than 80% of which are singletons. The receptor's source is a middle-aged man with COVID-19, enrolled during active disease. V and J are TRBV19 and TRBJ1-1, with TRBD1 matching over 7 bases. The sample taken for sequencing was peripheral blood. This CDR3 reads CASSMRTGDEAFF. CDR3 in DNA: TGTGCCAGTAGTATGCGGACAGGAGACGAAGCTTTCTTT.